Listed below are T cell receptor beta chains from one sample, sequenced in a study of blood T cells in healthy people across ages. TCRdb reanalysed the 5' RACE reads using MiXCR and keeps one entry per CDR3 protein. The sample consists of 1.5 million to 2 million distinct CDR3 sequences, 28% of them appearing once. What was sequenced was blood. These receptors all come from a woman aged 30 to 39 in good health. The CDR3 runs from the conserved cysteine through the conserved F or W. The order of the fields is V gene, clone size, D gene, J gene, CDR3 DNA, CDR3 protein. The D gene is left open where the match is weak. A clone size is listed for some rows: how often the clone was seen (once, few, many), or a class if it is expanded.

v_call: TRBV18
clone_size: few
d_call: .
j_call: TRBJ2-7
cdr3_nt: TGTGCCAGCTCACCACCGGGAGCTGTCGGGGTCGAGCAGTACTTC
cdr3_aa: CASSPPGAVGVEQYF

v_call: TRBV27
clone_size: few
d_call: .
j_call: TRBJ1-3
cdr3_nt: TGTGCCTCTCGTACCGTTGGTGGAAACACCATATATTTT
cdr3_aa: CASRTVGGNTIYF

v_call: TRBV6-5
clone_size: .
d_call: .
j_call: TRBJ2-5
cdr3_nt: TGTGCCAGCAGTTACTCGGGGAACTACGAGCAGGACTTC
cdr3_aa: CASSYSGNYEQDF

v_call: TRBV15
clone_size: .
d_call: TRBD1
j_call: TRBJ1-2
cdr3_nt: TGTGCCACCAGCACGAGGGACAGCTTTTACACCTTC
cdr3_aa: CATSTRDSFYTF

v_call: TRBV2
clone_size: once
d_call: .
j_call: TRBJ1-5
cdr3_nt: TGTGCCAGCAGCCGGGGCGCCTCCCGCAATCAGCCCCAGCATTTT
cdr3_aa: CASSRGASRNQPQHF

v_call: TRBV6-5
clone_size: few
d_call: TRBD1
j_call: TRBJ1-4
cdr3_nt: TGTGCCAGCAGGATCCGGACAGGGGAAGTTGAAAAACTGTTTTTT
cdr3_aa: CASRIRTGEVEKLFF

v_call: TRBV20-1
clone_size: .
d_call: TRBD2
j_call: TRBJ2-5
cdr3_nt: TGCAGTGCTAGAGTTACGGGGGGGAGAGAGACCCAGTACTTC
cdr3_aa: CSARVTGGRETQYF

v_call: TRBV14
clone_size: few
d_call: .
j_call: TRBJ2-1
cdr3_nt: TGTGCCAGCAGCCAAGAGGAGGGGGACTCCTACAATGAGCAGTTCTTC
cdr3_aa: CASSQEEGDSYNEQFF

v_call: TRBV29-1
clone_size: many
d_call: .
j_call: TRBJ2-7
cdr3_nt: TGCAGCGGCCGGGACACCCACGAGCAGTACTTC
cdr3_aa: CSGRDTHEQYF

v_call: TRBV25-1
clone_size: .
d_call: .
j_call: TRBJ2-5
cdr3_nt: TGTGCCAGCAGTCGAAGGGGGGCGCTTCAGACCCAGTACTTC
cdr3_aa: CASSRRGALQTQYF

v_call: TRBV30
clone_size: few
d_call: TRBD1
j_call: TRBJ1-2
cdr3_nt: TGTGCCTGGAGTCTACCCGGGACAGGTTCCTATGGCTACACCTTC
cdr3_aa: CAWSLPGTGSYGYTF

v_call: TRBV3-1
clone_size: few
d_call: .
j_call: TRBJ2-3
cdr3_nt: TGTGCCAGCAGCCCAATACTGAGGGGAGCGGATACGCAGTATTTT
cdr3_aa: CASSPILRGADTQYF

v_call: TRBV2
clone_size: .
d_call: TRBD1
j_call: TRBJ1-2
cdr3_nt: TGTGCCAGCAGTGAAGTGAAAGGGGGCGTCTATGGCTACACCTTC
cdr3_aa: CASSEVKGGVYGYTF

v_call: TRBV12-3/TRBV12-4
clone_size: few
d_call: .
j_call: TRBJ1-2
cdr3_nt: TGTGCCAGCAGTGACATTAACTATGGCTACACCTTC
cdr3_aa: CASSDINYGYTF

v_call: TRBV18
clone_size: few
d_call: .
j_call: TRBJ2-7
cdr3_nt: TGTGCCAGCTCACCACCGTCTTATCCCTACGAGCAGTACTTC
cdr3_aa: CASSPPSYPYEQYF

v_call: TRBV6-6
clone_size: .
d_call: .
j_call: TRBJ2-1
cdr3_nt: TGTGCCAGCAGTTACTCAAGTCAGGGTGAGCAGTTCTTC
cdr3_aa: CASSYSSQGEQFF

v_call: TRBV29-1
clone_size: .
d_call: TRBD2
j_call: TRBJ2-5
cdr3_nt: TGCAGCGTTGAAGACCAACGACTAGCGGGGGGAACGATCCAAGAGACCCAGTACTTC
cdr3_aa: CSVEDQRLAGGTIQETQYF

v_call: TRBV4-1
clone_size: many
d_call: TRBD1
j_call: TRBJ1-2
cdr3_nt: TGCGCCAGCAGCCAAGTTGCAGGACAGGGGAAGACGAACTATGGCTACACCTTC
cdr3_aa: CASSQVAGQGKTNYGYTF

v_call: TRBV27
clone_size: .
d_call: .
j_call: TRBJ2-6
cdr3_nt: TGTGCCAGCATGGAGACTGGGGCCAACGTCCTGACTTTC
cdr3_aa: CASMETGANVLTF